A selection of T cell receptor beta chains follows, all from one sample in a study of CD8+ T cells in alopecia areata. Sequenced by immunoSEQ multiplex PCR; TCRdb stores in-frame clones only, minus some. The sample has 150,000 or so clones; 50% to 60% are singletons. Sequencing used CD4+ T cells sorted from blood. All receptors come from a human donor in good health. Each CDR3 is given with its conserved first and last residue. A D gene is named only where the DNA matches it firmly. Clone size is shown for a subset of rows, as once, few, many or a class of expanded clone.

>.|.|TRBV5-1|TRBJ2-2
CASTPAGTGELFF
TGCGCCAGCACCCCAGCGGGCACCGGGGAGCTGTTTTTT
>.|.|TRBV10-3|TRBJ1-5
CAISEYEGDIDQPQHF
TGTGCCATCAGTGAGTACGAGGGGGATATCGATCAGCCCCAGCATTTT
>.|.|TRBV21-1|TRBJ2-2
CASIGGRVRHGELFF
TGTGCCAGCATCGGGGGGAGGGTCCGTCACGGGGAGCTGTTTTTT
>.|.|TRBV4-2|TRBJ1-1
CASSQNDNWGTEAFF
TGTGCCAGCAGCCAAAATGACAATTGGGGCACTGAAGCTTTCTTT
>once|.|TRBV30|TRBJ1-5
CAWSKDSNQPQHF
TGTGCCTGGAGTAAGGATAGCAATCAGCCCCAGCATTTT
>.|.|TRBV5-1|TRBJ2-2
CASSLDGSLNTGELFF
TGCGCCAGCAGCTTGGATGGAAGCCTTAACACCGGGGAGCTGTTTTTT
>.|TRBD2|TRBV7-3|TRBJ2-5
CASSPAGTSGETQYF
TGTGCCAGCAGCCCCGCCGGGACTAGCGGAGAGACCCAGTACTTC
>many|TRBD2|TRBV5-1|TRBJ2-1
CASSLGFRLAGGRGRSYNEQFF
TGCGCCAGCAGCTTGGGTTTTCGTCTAGCGGGAGGCCGCGGTCGCTCCTACAATGAGCAGTTCTTC
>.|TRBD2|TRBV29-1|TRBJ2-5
CSVQREGYKLETQYF
TGCAGCGTCCAGCGGGAGGGGTACAAATTAGAGACCCAGTACTTC
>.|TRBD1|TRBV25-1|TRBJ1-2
CASSATGTENLYGYTF
TGTGCCAGCAGTGCGACCGGGACAGAAAATCTCTATGGCTACACCTTC
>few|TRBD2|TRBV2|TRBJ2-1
CASSYASGSFNEQFF
TGTGCCAGCAGTTACGCTAGCGGGAGTTTCAATGAGCAGTTCTTC
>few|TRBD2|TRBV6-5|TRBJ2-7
CASSFGGRAGEQYF
TGTGCCAGCAGTTTTGGCGGCAGAGCGGGAGAGCAGTACTTC
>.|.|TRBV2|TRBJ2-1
CASSEEQGLYNEQFF
TGTGCCAGCAGTGAAGAACAGGGCCTCTACAATGAGCAGTTCTTC
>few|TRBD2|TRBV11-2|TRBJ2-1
CASSPWTSGSSYNEQFF
TGTGCCAGCAGCCCCTGGACTAGCGGGAGCTCCTACAATGAGCAGTTCTTC
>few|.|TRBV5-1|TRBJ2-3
CASSARRSTDTQYF
TGCGCCAGCAGCGCCCGACGGAGCACAGATACGCAGTATTTT
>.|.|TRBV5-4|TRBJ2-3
CASSLAEDTQYF
TGTGCCAGCAGCTTGGCAGAAGATACGCAGTATTTT
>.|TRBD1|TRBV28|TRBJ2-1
CASSMGDRDYGEQFF
TGTGCCAGCAGTATGGGGGACAGGGACTACGGTGAGCAGTTCTTC
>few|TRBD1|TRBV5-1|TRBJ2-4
CASSLGGTGTNIQYF
TGCGCCAGCAGCTTGGGTGGGACAGGGACGAACATTCAGTACTTC
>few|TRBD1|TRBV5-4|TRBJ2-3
CASSSLTGITDTQYF
TGTGCCAGCAGTTCCCTGACAGGGATCACAGATACGCAGTATTTT
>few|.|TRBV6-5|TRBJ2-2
CASREANTGELFF
TGTGCCAGCAGGGAAGCGAACACCGGGGAGCTGTTTTTT
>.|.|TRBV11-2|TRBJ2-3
CASSLGVGAIADTQYF
TGTGCCAGCAGCTTGGGGGTTGGGGCTATCGCAGATACGCAGTATTTT
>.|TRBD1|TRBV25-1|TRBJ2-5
CASSSLQPGQGGETQYF
TGTGCCAGCAGTTCCCTACAACCGGGACAGGGTGGGGAGACCCAGTACTTC
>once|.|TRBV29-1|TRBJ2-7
CSATSISYEQYF
TGCAGCGCGACCTCTATCTCCTACGAGCAGTACTTC
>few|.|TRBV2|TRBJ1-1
CASMEADAFF
TGTGCCAGCATGGAGGCGGACGCTTTCTTT
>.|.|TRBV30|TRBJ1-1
CAWSVNGDTEAFF
TGTGCCTGGAGTGTTAACGGAGACACTGAAGCTTTCTTT
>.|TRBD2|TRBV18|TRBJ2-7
CASSSTSGASYEQYF
TGTGCCAGCTCATCCACTAGCGGGGCATCCTACGAGCAGTACTTC
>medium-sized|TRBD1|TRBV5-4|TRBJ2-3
CASSLGDRVDTQYF
TGTGCCAGCAGCTTGGGGGACAGGGTGGATACGCAGTATTTT
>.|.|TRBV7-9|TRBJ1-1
CASSFTRGGAFF
TGTGCCAGCAGCTTTACTAGAGGGGGAGCTTTCTTT
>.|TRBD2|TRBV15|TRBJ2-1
CATSRAGEWNEQFF
TGTGCCACCAGCAGGGCGGGGGAGTGGAATGAGCAGTTCTTC
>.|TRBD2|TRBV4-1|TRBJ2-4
CASSGGVSAKNIQYF
TGCGCCAGCAGCGGGGGGGTCTCGGCCAAAAACATTCAGTACTTC
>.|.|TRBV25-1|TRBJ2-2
CASSVPSGELFF
TGTGCCAGCAGTGTCCCATCCGGGGAGCTGTTTTTT
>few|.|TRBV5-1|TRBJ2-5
CASSLGGLQETQYF
TGCGCCAGCAGCTTGGGGGGATTACAAGAGACCCAGTACTTC
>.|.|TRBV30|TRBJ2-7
CAWSVGGDFPYEQYF
TGTGCCTGGAGTGTAGGGGGGGACTTCCCCTACGAGCAGTACTTC